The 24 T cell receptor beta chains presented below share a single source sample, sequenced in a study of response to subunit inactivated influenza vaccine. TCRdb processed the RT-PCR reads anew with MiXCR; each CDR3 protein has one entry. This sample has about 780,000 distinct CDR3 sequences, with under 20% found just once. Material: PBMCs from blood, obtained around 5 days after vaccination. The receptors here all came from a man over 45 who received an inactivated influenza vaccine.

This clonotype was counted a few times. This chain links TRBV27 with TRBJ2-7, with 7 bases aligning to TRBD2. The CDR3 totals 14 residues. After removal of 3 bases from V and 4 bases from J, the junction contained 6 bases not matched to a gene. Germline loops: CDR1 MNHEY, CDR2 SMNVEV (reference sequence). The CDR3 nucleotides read TGTGCCAGCAGTTTCGGCGGGAGATGGTACGAGCAGTACTTC. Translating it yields CASSFGGRWYEQYF.

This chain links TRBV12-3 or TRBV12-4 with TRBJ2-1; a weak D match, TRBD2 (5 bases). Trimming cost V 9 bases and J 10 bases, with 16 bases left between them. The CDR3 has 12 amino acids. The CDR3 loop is CASPAPGNEQFF. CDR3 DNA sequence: TGTGCCAGTCCGGCCCCGGGAAACGAGCAGTTCTTC.

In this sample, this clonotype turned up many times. In DNA form, the CDR3 reads TGTGCCAGCAGTCCCTTACAGGGGGTCACTGAAGCTTTCTTT. It is translated as CASSPLQGVTEAFF. The rearrangement joins TRBV12-3 or TRBV12-4 to TRBJ1-1; TRBD1 aligns across 8 bases. This CDR3 has 14 amino acids. The V and J ends lost 5 bases and 4 bases, in that order; junction bases with no gene match: 6.

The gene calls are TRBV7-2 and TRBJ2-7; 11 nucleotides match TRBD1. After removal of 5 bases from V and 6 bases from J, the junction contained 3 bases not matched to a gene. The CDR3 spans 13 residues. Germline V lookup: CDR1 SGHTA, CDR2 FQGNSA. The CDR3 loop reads CASSPDRGREQYF. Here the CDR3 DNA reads TGTGCCAGCAGCCCGGACAGGGGGCGCGAGCAGTACTTC.

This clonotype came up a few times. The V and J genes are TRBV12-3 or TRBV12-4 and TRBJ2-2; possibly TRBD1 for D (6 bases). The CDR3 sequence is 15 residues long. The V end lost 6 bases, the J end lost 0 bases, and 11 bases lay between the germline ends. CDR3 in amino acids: CASSRGQPNTGELFF. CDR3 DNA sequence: TGTGCCAGCAGCCGTGGACAGCCGAACACCGGGGAGCTGTTTTTT.

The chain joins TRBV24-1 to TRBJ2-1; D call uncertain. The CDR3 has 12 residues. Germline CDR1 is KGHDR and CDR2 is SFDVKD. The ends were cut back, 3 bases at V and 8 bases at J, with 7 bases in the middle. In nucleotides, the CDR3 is TGTGCCACCAGTGATCCCGGGTATGAGCAGTTCTTC. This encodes CATSDPGYEQFF.

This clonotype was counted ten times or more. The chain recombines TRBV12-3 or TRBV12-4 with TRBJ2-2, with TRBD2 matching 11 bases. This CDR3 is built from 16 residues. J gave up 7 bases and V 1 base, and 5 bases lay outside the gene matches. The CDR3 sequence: CASSLVAGGPNGELFF. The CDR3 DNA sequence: TGTGCCAGCAGTTTAGTAGCGGGAGGGCCGAACGGGGAGCTGTTTTTT.

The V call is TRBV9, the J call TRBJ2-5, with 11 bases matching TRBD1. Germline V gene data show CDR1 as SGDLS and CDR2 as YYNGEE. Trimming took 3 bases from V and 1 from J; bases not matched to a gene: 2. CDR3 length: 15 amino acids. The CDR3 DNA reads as TGTGCCAGCAGCGCCGGGACAGGGGGCCAAGAGACCCAGTACTTC. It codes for CASSAGTGGQETQYF. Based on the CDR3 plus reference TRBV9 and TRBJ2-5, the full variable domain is DSGVTQTPKHLITATGQRVTLRCSPRSGDLSVYWYQQSLDQGLQFLIQYYNGEERAKGNILERFSAQQFPDLHSELNLSSLELGDSALYFCASSAGTGGQETQYFGPGTRLLVL.

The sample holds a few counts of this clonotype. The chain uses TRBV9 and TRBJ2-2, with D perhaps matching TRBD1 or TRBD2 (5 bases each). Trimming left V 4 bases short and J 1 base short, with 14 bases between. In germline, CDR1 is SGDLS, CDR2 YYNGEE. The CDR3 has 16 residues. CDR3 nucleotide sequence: TGTGCCAGCAGCCCGCACGGGACGGTGAACACCGGGGAGCTGTTTTTT. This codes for CASSPHGTVNTGELFF.

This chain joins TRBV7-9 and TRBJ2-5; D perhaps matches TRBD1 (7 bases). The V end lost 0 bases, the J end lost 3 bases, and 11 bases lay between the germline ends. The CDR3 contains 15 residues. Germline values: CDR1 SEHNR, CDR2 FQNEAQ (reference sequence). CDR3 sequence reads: CASSLAQGGEETQYF. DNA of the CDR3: TGTGCCAGCAGCTTAGCGCAGGGGGGAGAAGAGACCCAGTACTTC.

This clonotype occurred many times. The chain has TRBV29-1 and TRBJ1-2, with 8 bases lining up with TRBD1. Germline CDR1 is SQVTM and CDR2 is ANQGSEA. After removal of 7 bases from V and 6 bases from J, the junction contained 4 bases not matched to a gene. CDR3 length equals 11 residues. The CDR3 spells CSAQGADGYTF. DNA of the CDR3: TGCAGCGCCCAGGGGGCGGATGGCTACACCTTC.

CDR3 loop: CASSLEAGPSEQFF. The CDR3 nucleotides read TGTGCCAGCAGCTTAGAGGCTGGGCCGTCTGAGCAGTTCTTC. This chain joins TRBV11-2 and TRBJ2-1, with no clear D. This CDR3 comprises 14 residues. The V and J ends lost 0 bases and 9 bases respectively, with 12 bases between them. Germline assignment: CDR1 SGHAT and CDR2 FQNNGV.

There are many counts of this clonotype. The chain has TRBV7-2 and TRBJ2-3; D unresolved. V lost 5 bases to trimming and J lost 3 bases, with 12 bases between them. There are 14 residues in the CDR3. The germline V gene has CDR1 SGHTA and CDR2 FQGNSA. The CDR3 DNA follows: TGTGCCAGCAGCCTCGGGCCGGCAACAGATACGCAGTATTTT. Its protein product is CASSLGPATDTQYF.

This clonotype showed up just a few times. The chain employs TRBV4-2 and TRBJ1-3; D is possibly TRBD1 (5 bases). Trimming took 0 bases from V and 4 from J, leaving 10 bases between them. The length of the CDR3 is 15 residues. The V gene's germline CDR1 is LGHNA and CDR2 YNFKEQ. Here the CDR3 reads CASSQDGGDGNTIYF. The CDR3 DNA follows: TGTGCCAGCAGCCAAGATGGGGGAGACGGAAACACCATATATTTT.

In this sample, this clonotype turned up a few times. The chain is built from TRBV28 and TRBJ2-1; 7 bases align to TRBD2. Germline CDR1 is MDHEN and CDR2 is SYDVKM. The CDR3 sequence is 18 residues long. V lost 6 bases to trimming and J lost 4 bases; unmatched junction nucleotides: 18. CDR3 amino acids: CASSPLLEGGPQYNEQFF. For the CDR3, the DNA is TGTGCCAGCAGCCCGCTCCTCGAGGGAGGGCCCCAATACAATGAGCAGTTCTTC.

The CDR3: CASSLFGTGANEKLFF. CDR3 bases: TGTGCCAGCAGCTTGTTTGGGACAGGCGCTAATGAAAAACTGTTTTTT. The chain uses TRBV7-2 and TRBJ1-4; the match to TRBD1 covers 8 bases. Germline V gene data show CDR1 as SGHTA and CDR2 as FQGNSA. Trimming took 3 bases from V and 3 from J; bases not matched to a gene: 6. The CDR3 is made up of 16 amino acids. The full variable domain, in which reference TRBV7-2 and TRBJ1-4 provide the parts outside the CDR3, is GAGVSQSPSNKVTEKGKDVELRCDPISGHTALYWYRQSLGQGLEFLIYFQGNSAPDKSGLPSDRFSAERTGGSVSTLTIQRTQQEDSAVYLCASSLFGTGANEKLFFGSGTQLSVL.

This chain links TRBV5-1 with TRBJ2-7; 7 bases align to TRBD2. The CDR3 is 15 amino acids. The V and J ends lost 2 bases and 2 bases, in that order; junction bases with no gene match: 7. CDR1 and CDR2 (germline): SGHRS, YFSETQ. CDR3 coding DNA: TGCGCCAGCAGCTTAACCCCAGCGGGGCCCTACGAGCAGTACTTC. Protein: CASSLTPAGPYEQYF.

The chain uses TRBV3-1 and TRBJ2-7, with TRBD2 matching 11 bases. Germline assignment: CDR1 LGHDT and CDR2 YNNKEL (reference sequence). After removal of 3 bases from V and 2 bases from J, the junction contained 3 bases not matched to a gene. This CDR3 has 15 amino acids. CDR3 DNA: TGTGCCAGCAGCCAGGCGGGACTAGCGGCCTACGAGCAGTACTTC. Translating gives CASSQAGLAAYEQYF.

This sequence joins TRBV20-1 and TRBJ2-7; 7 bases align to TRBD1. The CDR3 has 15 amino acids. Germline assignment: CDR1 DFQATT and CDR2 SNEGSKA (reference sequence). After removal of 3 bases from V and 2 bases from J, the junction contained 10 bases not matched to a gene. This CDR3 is CSARHPDRLPYEQYF. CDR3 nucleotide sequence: TGCAGTGCTAGGCACCCGGACAGGCTCCCCTACGAGCAGTACTTC.

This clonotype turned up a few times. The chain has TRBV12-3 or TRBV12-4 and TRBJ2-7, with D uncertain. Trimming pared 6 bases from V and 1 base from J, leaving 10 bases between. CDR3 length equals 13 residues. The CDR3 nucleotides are TGTGCCAGCAGGGCCTCCGGGTCCTACGAGCAGTACTTC. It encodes CASRASGSYEQYF.

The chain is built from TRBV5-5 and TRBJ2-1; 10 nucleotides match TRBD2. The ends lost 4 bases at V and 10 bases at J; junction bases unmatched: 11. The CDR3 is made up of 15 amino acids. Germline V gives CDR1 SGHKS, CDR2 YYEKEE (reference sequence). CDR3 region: CASSQDSLAGVEQFF. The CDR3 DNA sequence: TGTGCCAGCAGCCAGGATAGCCTAGCGGGAGTCGAGCAGTTCTTC.

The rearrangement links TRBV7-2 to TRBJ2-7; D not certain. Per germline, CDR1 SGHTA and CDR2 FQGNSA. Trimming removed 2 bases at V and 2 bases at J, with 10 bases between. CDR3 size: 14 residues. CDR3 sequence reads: CASSLTNGPYEQYF. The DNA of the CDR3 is TGTGCCAGCAGCTTAACCAACGGGCCCTACGAGCAGTACTTC. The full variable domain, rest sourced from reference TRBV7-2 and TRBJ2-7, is GAGVSQSPSNKVTEKGKDVELRCDPISGHTALYWYRQSLGQGLEFLIYFQGNSAPDKSGLPSDRFSAERTGGSVSTLTIQRTQQEDSAVYLCASSLTNGPYEQYFGPGTRLTVT.

The CDR3 bases are TGTGCCAGCAGTGAAGGGGGAAGCGAGCAGTACTTC. Its protein product is CASSEGGSEQYF. The genes are TRBV25-1 and TRBJ2-7, with D perhaps being TRBD1 or TRBD2 (5 bases each). The CDR3 sequence is 12 residues long. The germline V gene has CDR1 MGHDK and CDR2 SYGVNS. V was trimmed by 2 bases and J by 6 bases, leaving 8 bases between them.

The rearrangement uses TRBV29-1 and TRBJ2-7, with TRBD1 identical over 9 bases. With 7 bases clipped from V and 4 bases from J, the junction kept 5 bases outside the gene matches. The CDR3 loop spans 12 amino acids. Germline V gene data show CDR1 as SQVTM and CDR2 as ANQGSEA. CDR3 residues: CSAMTGGYEQYF. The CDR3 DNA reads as TGCAGCGCTATGACAGGGGGTTACGAGCAGTACTTC.